This is a list of T cell receptor beta chains from one sample in a study of Graves' ophthalmopathy and Graves' hyperthyroidism. TCRdb redid the calling of the multiplex PCR reads with MiXCR, one entry per CDR3 protein. The table records about 700,000 distinct CDR3 sequences, 35% to 50% of them present only once. Sequencing was done on a sample of peripheral blood. The origin of the receptors is an adult man with Graves' ophthalmopathy. The CDR3 runs from the conserved cysteine through the conserved F or W. The D gene is left open where the match is weak. Only part of the rows carry a size: once, few, many, or a class if the clone is expanded.

TRBV9	15	TRBJ2-5	TRBD2	NA	CASSAGTSGIETQYF
TRBV25-1	15	TRBJ1-4	NA	many	CASSVIRDGMEKLFF
TRBV29-1	14	TRBJ2-7	TRBD1	NA	CSREKGQGAYEQYF
TRBV24-1	18	TRBJ1-5	TRBD1	NA	CASRSLLGGQGVNQPQHF
TRBV10-1	16	TRBJ2-7	NA	once	CASSEAGQSITYEQYF
TRBV20-1	13	TRBJ1-1	TRBD1	NA	CSARRTGGGEAFF
TRBV10-2	10	TRBJ1-4	NA	many	CASSEEKLFF
TRBV28	14	TRBJ1-5	TRBD1	few	CASSPGTAYQPQHF
TRBV20-1	15	TRBJ2-3	TRBD2	NA	CSARDSGGASDTQYF
TRBV6-4	14	TRBJ1-1	NA	few	CASSQERLNTEAFF
TRBV14	16	TRBJ2-7	TRBD1	NA	CASSQIDRDGTYEQYF
TRBV15	14	TRBJ1-1	TRBD1	many	CATSRDRGRTEAFF
TRBV25-1	15	TRBJ1-6	NA	NA	CASSLNPGFNSPLHF
TRBV10-3	17	TRBJ1-3	NA	NA	CASSPRTTGLSGNTIYF
TRBV6-1	14	TRBJ2-7	TRBD2	NA	CASSGLAEGYEQYF
TRBV2	15	TRBJ1-2	TRBD1	many	CASSDRTGSHYGYTF
TRBV25-1	13	TRBJ2-2	NA	NA	CASSYPATGELFF
TRBV4-2	14	TRBJ1-2	TRBD1	NA	CASSQEKGAHGYTF
TRBV19	14	TRBJ1-2	NA	many	CASSPEFRGGGYTF
TRBV5-1	14	TRBJ2-3	NA	NA	CASSLNAGRSTQYF
TRBV10-3	15	TRBJ1-3	NA	NA	CAISSDRNPGNTIYF
TRBV7-6	19	TRBJ1-3	NA	many	CASSLVLGANGLSGNTIYF
TRBV6-5	14	TRBJ2-7	NA	NA	CASSHLTGTYEQYF
TRBV14	14	TRBJ2-2	NA	NA	CTSSHTGNTGELFF
TRBV4-3	13	TRBJ1-6	NA	NA	CASSQGGWSPLHF
TRBV15	14	TRBJ1-6	NA	NA	CATSTGGYNSPLHF
TRBV24-1	18	TRBJ1-5	TRBD1	NA	CATSDPGTGGGDGQPQHF
TRBV20-1	12	TRBJ2-7	NA	many	CSASGAVYEQYF
TRBV5-8	12	TRBJ1-1	NA	NA	CASIIWGGIAFF
TRBV7-9	17	TRBJ2-5	TRBD2	NA	CASSPAGTSGGKETQYF
TRBV7-8	13	TRBJ1-3	NA	many	CATQGISGNTIYF
TRBV29-1	14	TRBJ1-2	TRBD1	many	CSVEVSDRDYGYTF
TRBV5-4	16	TRBJ1-2	TRBD1	many	CASSLPPTGKSDGYTF
TRBV2	15	TRBJ2-7	TRBD1	NA	CASSEALGQDYEQYF
TRBV11-2	13	TRBJ2-7	NA	many	CASSRTGTYEQYF
TRBV7-9	15	TRBJ1-2	NA	NA	CASISQDSPGYGYTF
TRBV7-2	14	TRBJ2-5	TRBD2	many	CASSQSGGQETQYF
TRBV28	15	TRBJ1-1	NA	NA	CASSGGGPMNTEAFF
TRBV4-2	14	TRBJ2-5	NA	NA	CASSLRANQETQYF
TRBV5-8	15	TRBJ1-4	TRBD1	few	CASSPTGTVDEKLFF
TRBV7-9	16	TRBJ2-5	TRBD1	few	CASSTRGTGGRETQYF
TRBV24-1	13	TRBJ2-2	NA	few	CASSWSWGGELFF
TRBV11-2	14	TRBJ1-5	NA	NA	CASSLQGGGQPQHF
TRBV7-9	15	TRBJ2-7	TRBD2	many	CASSLASGRVYEQYF
TRBV6-6	12	TRBJ1-2	NA	many	CASSQGIGGYTF
TRBV2	14	TRBJ1-4	TRBD1	NA	CASSKDRGREKLFF
TRBV19	14	TRBJ1-1	TRBD1	many	CASRSRQGASEAFF
TRBV9	13	TRBJ1-1	NA	many	CASSPGRVPEAFF
TRBV29-1	14	NA	NA	NA	CSVEGSASLNEQFF
TRBV7-2	15	TRBJ1-3	NA	few	CASSSDRGLGNTIYF
TRBV2	16	TRBJ2-7	TRBD2	few	CASSYTFTGGPGEQYF
TRBV7-9	13	TRBJ1-1	NA	many	CASSFQMNTEAFF
TRBV7-9	15	TRBJ1-4	TRBD1	many	CASRPTGGAGEKLFF
TRBV20-1	14	TRBJ1-4	NA	NA	CSATYRSGREKLFF
TRBV20-1	15	TRBJ1-1	NA	NA	CSAPNREGGGTEAFF
TRBV20-1	16	TRBJ2-5	TRBD2	NA	CSARDRLAGAQETQYF
TRBV7-2	15	TRBJ1-6	TRBD1	NA	CASSYSGQGDSPLHF
TRBV6-5	15	TRBJ2-7	TRBD2	NA	CASSERSSGSHEQYF
TRBV29-1	12	TRBJ2-2	NA	many	CSVGNPTGELFF
TRBV24-1	14	TRBJ1-5	NA	NA	CASSLSQGRQPQHF